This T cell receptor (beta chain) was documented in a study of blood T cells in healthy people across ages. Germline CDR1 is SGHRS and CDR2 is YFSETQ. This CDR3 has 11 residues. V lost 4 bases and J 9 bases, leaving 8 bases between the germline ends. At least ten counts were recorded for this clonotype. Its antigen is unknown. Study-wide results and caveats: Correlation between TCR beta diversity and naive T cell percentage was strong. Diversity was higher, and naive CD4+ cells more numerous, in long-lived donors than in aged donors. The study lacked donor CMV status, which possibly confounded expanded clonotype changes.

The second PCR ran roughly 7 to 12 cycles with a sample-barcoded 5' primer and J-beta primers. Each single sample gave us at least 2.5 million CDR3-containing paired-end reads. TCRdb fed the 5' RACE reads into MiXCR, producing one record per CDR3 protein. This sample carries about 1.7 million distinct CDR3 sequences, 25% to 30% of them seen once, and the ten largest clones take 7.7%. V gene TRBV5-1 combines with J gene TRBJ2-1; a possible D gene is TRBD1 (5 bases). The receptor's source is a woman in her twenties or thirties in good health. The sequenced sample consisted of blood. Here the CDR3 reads CASSGATEQFF. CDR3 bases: TGCGCCAGCAGCGGGGCTACTGAGCAGTTCTTC.